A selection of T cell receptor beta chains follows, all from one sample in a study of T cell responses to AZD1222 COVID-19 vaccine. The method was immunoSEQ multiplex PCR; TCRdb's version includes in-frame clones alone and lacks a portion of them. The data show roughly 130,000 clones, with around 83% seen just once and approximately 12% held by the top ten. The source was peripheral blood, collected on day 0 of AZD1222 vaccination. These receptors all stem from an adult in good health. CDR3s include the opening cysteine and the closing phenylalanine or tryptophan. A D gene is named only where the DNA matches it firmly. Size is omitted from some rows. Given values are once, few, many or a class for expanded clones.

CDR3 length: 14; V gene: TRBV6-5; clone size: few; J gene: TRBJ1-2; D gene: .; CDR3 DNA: TGTGCCAGCAGTTATACTCAGGGTAGCGGTGGCTACACCTTC; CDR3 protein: CASSYTQGSGGYTF
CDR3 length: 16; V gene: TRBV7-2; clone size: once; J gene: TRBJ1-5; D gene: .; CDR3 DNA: TGTGCCAGCAGCTTAGGGGCGGGGCCCCAGGGACAGCCCCAGCATTTT; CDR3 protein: CASSLGAGPQGQPQHF
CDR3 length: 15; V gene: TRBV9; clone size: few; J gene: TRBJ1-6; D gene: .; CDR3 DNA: TGTGCCAGCAGCGTAGATATAGGAGCTAATTCACCCCTCCACTTT; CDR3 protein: CASSVDIGANSPLHF
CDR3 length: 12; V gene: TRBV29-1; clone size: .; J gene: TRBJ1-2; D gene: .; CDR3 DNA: TGCAGCGTCGAACAGGGTTATCATGGCTACACCTTC; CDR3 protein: CSVEQGYHGYTF
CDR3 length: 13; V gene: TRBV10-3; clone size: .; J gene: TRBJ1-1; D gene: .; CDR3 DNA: TGTGCCAGCGGTGGACGGGAGAACACTGAAGCTTTCTTT; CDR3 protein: CASGGRENTEAFF
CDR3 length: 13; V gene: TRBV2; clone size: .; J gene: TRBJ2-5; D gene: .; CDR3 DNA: TGTGCCAGCGCTGTGCATTCCCAAGAGACCCAGTACTTC; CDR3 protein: CASAVHSQETQYF
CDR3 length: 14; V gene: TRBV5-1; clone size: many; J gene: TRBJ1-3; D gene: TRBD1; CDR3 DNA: TGCGCCAGCAGGACAGGGACCTCTGGAAACACCATATATTTT; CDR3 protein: CASRTGTSGNTIYF
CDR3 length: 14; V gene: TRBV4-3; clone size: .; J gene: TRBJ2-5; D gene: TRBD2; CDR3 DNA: TGCGCCAGCAGCCAAGAACAAGCGGGGGGTGGTCTGTACTTC; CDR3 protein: CASSQEQAGGGLYF
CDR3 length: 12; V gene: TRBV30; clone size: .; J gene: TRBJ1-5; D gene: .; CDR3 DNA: TGTGCCTGGAAGGGCAGAGGTCAGCCCCAGCATTTT; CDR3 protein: CAWKGRGQPQHF
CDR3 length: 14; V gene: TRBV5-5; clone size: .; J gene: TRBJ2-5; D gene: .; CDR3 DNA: TGTGCCAGCAGCTTAAGCAATCTCAAAGAGACCCAGTACTTC; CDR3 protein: CASSLSNLKETQYF
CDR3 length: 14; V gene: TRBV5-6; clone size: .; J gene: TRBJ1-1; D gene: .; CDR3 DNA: TGTGCCAGCAGCTTGTTTTCCAGGGACACTGAAGCTTTCTTT; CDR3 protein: CASSLFSRDTEAFF
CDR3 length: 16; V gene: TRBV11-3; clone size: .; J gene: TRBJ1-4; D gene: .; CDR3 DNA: TGTGCCAGCAGCTTAGTACGTCGACAGCCTAATGAAAAACTGTTTTTT; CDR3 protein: CASSLVRRQPNEKLFF
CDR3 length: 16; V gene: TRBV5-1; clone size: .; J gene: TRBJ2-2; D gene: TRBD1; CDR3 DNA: TGCGCCAGCAGCTGGCGGACAGGTTCGGTCACCGGGGAGCTGTTTTTT; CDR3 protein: CASSWRTGSVTGELFF
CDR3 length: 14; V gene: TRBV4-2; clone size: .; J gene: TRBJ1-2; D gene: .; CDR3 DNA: TGTGCCAGCAGCCAAGAAGTGGGAAACTATGGCTACACCTTC; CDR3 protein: CASSQEVGNYGYTF
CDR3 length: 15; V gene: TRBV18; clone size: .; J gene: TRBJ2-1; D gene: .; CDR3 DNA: TGTGCCAGCTCACCACCGGGAGATACCTACAATGAGCAGTTCTTC; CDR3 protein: CASSPPGDTYNEQFF
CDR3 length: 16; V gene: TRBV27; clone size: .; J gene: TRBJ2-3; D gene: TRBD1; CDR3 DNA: TGTGCCAGCAGTGGGGGACAGGGCCTCTACACAGATACGCAGTATTTT; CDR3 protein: CASSGGQGLYTDTQYF
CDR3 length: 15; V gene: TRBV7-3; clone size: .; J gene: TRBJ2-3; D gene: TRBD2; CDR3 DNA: TGTGCCAGCAGCTTAATGGGACTAGAGACAGATACGCAGTATTTT; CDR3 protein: CASSLMGLETDTQYF
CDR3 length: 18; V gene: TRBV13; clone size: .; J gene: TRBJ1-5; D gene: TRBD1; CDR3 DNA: TGTGCCAGCAGCTTAAGAGGGGGCTCTGATGGTAGCAATCAGCCCCAGCATTTT; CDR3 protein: CASSLRGGSDGSNQPQHF
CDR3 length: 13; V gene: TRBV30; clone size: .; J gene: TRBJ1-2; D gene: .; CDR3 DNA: TGTGCCTGGAGTGTAGGTTCTATCTATGGCTACACCTTC; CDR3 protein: CAWSVGSIYGYTF
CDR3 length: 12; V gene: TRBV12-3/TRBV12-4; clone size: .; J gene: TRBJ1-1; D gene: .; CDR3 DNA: TGTGCCAGCAGTTTCGTGGGGAGGGGAGCTTTCTTT; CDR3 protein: CASSFVGRGAFF
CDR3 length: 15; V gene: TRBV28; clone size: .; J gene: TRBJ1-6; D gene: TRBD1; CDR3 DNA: TGTGCCAGCAGTTTAGGACAGGGGGGCAATTCACCCCTCCACTTT; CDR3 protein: CASSLGQGGNSPLHF
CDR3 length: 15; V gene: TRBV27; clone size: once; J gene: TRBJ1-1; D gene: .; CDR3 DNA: TGTGCCAGCAGCAAACAACAGGCGTTTAACACTGAAGCTTTCTTT; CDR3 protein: CASSKQQAFNTEAFF
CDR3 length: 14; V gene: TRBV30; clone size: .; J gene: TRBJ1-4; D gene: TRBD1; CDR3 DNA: TGTGCCTGGGGGGGGACAGCAACTAATGAAAAACTGTTTTTT; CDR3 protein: CAWGGTATNEKLFF
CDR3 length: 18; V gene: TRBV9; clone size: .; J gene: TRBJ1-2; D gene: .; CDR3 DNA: TGTGCCAGCAGCGTAGTACCGGGGGCAGGGAGGATTGGGTATGGCTACACCTTC; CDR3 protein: CASSVVPGAGRIGYGYTF
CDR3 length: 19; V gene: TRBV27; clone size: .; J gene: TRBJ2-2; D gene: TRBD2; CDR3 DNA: TGTGCCAGCAGTCCTCTAACCAGACTAGCGGGAGTAAGTGCCGGGGAGCTGTTTTTT; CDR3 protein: CASSPLTRLAGVSAGELFF
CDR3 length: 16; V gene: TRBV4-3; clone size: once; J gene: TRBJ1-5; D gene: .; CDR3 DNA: TGCGCCAGCAGCCAAGATGCGACAGGTCGCAATCAGCCCCAGCATTTT; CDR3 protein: CASSQDATGRNQPQHF
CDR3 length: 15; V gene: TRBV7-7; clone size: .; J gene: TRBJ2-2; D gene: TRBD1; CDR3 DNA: TGTGCCAGCAGCGCGGGACAGGTGAACACCGGGGAGCTGTTTTTT; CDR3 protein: CASSAGQVNTGELFF
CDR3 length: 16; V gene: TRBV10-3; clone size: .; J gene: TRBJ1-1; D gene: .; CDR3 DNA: TGTGCCATCAGTGAGTCGAAGATTAAGATGAACACTGAAGCTTTCTTT; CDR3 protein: CAISESKIKMNTEAFF
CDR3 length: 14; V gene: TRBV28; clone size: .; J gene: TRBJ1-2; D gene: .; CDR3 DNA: TGTGCCAGCAGTCGCTCCGGGACCCGCTATGGCTACACCTTC; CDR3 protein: CASSRSGTRYGYTF
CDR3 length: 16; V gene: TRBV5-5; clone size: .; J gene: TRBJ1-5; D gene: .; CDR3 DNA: TGTGCCAGCAGCTTGGACGAGATAGATAGCAATCAGCCCCAGCATTTT; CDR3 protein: CASSLDEIDSNQPQHF
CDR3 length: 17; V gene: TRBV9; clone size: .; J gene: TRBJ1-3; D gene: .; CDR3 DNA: TGTGCCAGCAGCGTAGGGAGGGGACCGCCGTCTGGAAACACCATATATTTT; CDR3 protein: CASSVGRGPPSGNTIYF
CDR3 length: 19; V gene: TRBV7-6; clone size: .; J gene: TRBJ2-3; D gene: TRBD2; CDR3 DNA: TGTGCCAGCAGCTTACGGGCTAGCGGAACCTCAACCCGCACAGATACGCAGTATTTT; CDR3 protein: CASSLRASGTSTRTDTQYF
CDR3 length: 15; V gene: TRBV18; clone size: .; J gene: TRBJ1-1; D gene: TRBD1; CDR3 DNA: TGTGCCAGCTCACTTGAGGGGGCCACGAACACTGAAGCTTTCTTT; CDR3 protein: CASSLEGATNTEAFF
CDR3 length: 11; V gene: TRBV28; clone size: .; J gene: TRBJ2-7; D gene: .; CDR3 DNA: TGTGCCAGCAGTTTTCTATACGAGCAGTACTTC; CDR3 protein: CASSFLYEQYF
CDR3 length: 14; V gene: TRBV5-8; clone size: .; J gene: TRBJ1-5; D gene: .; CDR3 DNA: TGTGCCAGCAGCCCCTCCAGGAATAATCAGCCCCAGCATTTT; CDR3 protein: CASSPSRNNQPQHF